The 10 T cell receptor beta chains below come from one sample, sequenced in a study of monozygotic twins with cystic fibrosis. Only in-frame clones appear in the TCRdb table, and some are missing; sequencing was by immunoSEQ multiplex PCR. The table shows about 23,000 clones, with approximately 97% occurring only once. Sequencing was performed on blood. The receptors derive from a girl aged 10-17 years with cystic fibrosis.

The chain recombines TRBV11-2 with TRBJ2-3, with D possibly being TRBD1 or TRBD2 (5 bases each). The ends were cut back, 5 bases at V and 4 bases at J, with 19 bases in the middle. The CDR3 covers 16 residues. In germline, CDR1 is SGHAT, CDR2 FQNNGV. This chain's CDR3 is CASSRDPGLTPDTQYF. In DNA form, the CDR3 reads TGTGCCAGCAGCCGGGACCCCGGGCTCACACCAGATACGCAGTATTTT.

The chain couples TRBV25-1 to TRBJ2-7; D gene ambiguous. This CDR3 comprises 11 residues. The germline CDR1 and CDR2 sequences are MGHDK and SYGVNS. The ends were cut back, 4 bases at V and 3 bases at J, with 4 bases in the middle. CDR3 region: CASSAYYEQYF. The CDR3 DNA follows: TGTGCCAGCAGTGCCTACTACGAGCAGTACTTC.

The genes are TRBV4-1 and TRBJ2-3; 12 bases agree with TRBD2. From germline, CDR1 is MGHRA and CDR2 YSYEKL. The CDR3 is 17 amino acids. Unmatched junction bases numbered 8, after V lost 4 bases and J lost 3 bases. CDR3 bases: TGCGCCAGCAGCCTTGGACTAGCGGGACCTCCTACAGATACGCAGTATTTT. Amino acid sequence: CASSLGLAGPPTDTQYF.

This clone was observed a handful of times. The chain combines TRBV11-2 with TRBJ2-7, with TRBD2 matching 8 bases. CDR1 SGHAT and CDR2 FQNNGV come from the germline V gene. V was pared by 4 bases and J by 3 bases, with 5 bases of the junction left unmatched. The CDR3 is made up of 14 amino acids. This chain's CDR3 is CASSSFGRDYEQYV. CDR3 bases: TGTGCCAGCAGCTCATTCGGGAGGGACTACGAGCAGTACGTC.

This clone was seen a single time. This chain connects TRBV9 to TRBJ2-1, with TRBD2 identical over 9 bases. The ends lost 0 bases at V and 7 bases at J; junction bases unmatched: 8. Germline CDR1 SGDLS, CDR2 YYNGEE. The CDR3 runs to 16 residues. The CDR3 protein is CASSVDYSGRRNEQFF. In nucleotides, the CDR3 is TGTGCCAGCAGCGTAGACTATAGCGGGAGAAGGAATGAGCAGTTCTTC.

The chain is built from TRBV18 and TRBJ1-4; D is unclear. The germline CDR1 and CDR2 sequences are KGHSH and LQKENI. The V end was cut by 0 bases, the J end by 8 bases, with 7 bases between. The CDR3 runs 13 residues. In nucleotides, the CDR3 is TGTGCCAGCTCACCACCTAGACTCGAAAAACTGTTTTTT. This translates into CASSPPRLEKLFF.

CDR3 region: CASSMVDGSNQPQHF. CDR3 sequence (DNA): TGTGCCAGTAGTATGGTAGACGGATCCAATCAGCCCCAGCATTTT. The V gene is TRBV19, the J gene TRBJ1-5; D is unresolved. Germline lookup yields CDR1 LNHDA and CDR2 SQIVND (reference sequence). The V end was cut by 3 bases, the J end by 3 bases, with 12 bases between. The CDR3 consists of 15 residues.

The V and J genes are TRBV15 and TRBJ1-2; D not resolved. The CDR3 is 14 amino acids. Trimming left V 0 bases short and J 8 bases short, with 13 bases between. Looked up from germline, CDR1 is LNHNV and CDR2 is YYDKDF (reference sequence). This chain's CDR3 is CATSRDKVFLGYTF. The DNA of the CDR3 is TGTGCCACCAGCAGAGATAAAGTGTTTTTAGGCTACACCTTC.

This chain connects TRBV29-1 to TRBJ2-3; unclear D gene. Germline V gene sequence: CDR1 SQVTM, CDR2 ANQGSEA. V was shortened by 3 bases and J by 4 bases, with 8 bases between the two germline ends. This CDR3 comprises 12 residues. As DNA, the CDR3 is TGCAGCGTTGACCTGACGCCAGATACGCAGTATTTT. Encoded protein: CSVDLTPDTQYF.

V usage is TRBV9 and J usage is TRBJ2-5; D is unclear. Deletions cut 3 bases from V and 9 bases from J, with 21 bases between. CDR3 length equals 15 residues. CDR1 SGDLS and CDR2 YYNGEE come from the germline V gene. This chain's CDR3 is CASSGGSDPRSAQYF. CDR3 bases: TGTGCCAGCAGCGGAGGATCCGACCCCAGGTCGGCCCAGTACTTC.